The subject of this entry is one T cell receptor beta chain. Only a few counts were recorded for this clonotype. The specificity of this receptor is unknown. Within one base of it there is no much larger clone, and no base qualities were kept. This record belongs to a study of T-cell memory formation after mild COVID-19 (dated by TCRdb to the early 2020s). With regard to the full study: TCR sequence clusters from the two donors were largely donor specific. In a couple of donors, T-cell clones that expanded and contracted after mild COVID-19 were followed by sequencing TCRalpha and TCRbeta repertoires longitudinally. The cohort comprised two young, previously healthy adult volunteers, one female and one male.

Points the paper makes about the study in general: Contracting CD4+ clones turned up mainly in the CM and EM memory subsets, whereas EMRA was where CD8+ clones were enriched. Balanced CD4/CD8 phenotypes were observed for clones contracting from day 15 to 85, whereas a bias towards CD4+ was observed for a second wave of clones expanding from day 15 to 37. Only a couple of mild cases were covered in the study, and larger cohorts including severe cases with pre-infection samples were considered necessary. Whether the second-wave clones peaking on day 37 were SARS-CoV-2 specific was not confirmed. Some responding clones were detected in pre-infection memory, suggesting pre-existing cross-reactive memory T cells joined the SARS-CoV-2 response.

Ficoll-Paque density gradient centrifugation was used to isolate PBMCs. Sequenced using an Illumina NovaSeq 6000. TCRalpha and TCRbeta cDNA libraries were constructed by 5'RACE with constant-segment primers, with sample barcodes and unique molecular identifiers being introduced. RNA was extracted from every sample with Trizol reagent. Library amplification was performed in two PCR steps, and a second sample barcode and Illumina TruSeq adapters were introduced in the second step. The libraries were sequenced on an Illumina NovaSeq using 2 x 150 bp paired-end reads. In the original analysis: Demultiplexing of reads and collapsing into UMI-guided consensus sequences were performed with migec v1.2.7. Using mixcr v2.1.11, UMI consensuses were aligned to TRA and TRB V and J templates and then assembled into clonotypes. A clonotype was counted as expanded or contracted only when both edgeR and NoisET called the clonotype significant, with the noise models trained on biological replicates. For edgeR calls, the thresholds were a false discovery rate-adjusted p below 0.01 and a log2 fold-change of 1. As an exploratory analysis of dynamics, PCA with hierarchical clustering was applied to max-normalized trajectories of the 1000 most abundant clonotypes. The CD4 or CD8 phenotype of responding clones was assigned using the separately sequenced CD4+ and CD8+ repertoires. Using fastp trimming at Q25 and MiXCR clonotype assembly, TCRdb reanalyzed the public sequencing data and kept in-frame beta chains. One record per CDR3 amino acid sequence lists the most common genes and DNA. The V and J calls follow TCRdb's processing rather than the paper's. The table for this sample lists about 210,000 distinct CDR3 sequences; roughly 30% of them were counted only once. The ten largest clones add up to about 10% of the sample.

The TCR was taken from an adult woman who had mild COVID-19 (a few samples of this study predate the infection). The sample titles of this study are shuffled in the database, so cell type and time point are left out; the donor was told from shared clones. The sample was PBMCs or a T cell subset sorted from them (not recorded which).

The base sequence is TGCGCCAGCAGCCTCATGACAGAACTTAATTCACCCCTCCACTTT. It is translated as CASSLMTELNSPLHF. The V gene is TRBV4-1 and the J gene is TRBJ1-6; tentative D gene TRBD1, with 5 bases matching. Per the germline V gene, MGHRA is the CDR1 and YSYEKL is the CDR2. Spanning cysteine to phenylalanine, the CDR3 consists of 15 amino acids. Only the CDR3 region is kept as DNA, spanning 45 bases read in frame from base 1. V drops 4 bases and J drops 6 bases, leaving 13 bases in between.